The source of this T cell receptor beta chain is a study of blood T cells in healthy people across ages. The use of a sample-barcoded 5' primer and a J-beta primer mix characterized a second PCR of about 6 to 11 cycles. TCRdb re-called the 5' RACE reads with MiXCR, one entry per CDR3 protein. The table has about 970,000 distinct CDR3 sequences, roughly 51% seen once. The TCR originated in a woman aged 55-70 years in good health. The sample was blood.

CDR3 nucleotide sequence: TGTGCCAGCAGCTTACTCGGACAGCGGAATGAAAAACTGTTTTTT. Translated: CASSLLGQRNEKLFF. The V call is TRBV7-2, the J call TRBJ1-4, with D possibly TRBD1 on 6 matching bases. Germline CDR1 reads SGHTA; CDR2 reads FQGNSA. This CDR3 has 15 residues. The V gene lost 2 bases and the J gene lost 5 bases, with 12 bases spanning the gap.